This passage covers 30 T cell receptor beta chains from one sample sequenced in a study of T-cell memory formation after mild COVID-19 (dated by TCRdb to 2020 to 2023). The library was prepared using 5' RACE. Sequencer: Illumina NovaSeq 6000. TCRdb cleaned the public reads at Q25 with fastp, built clones with MiXCR and kept in-frame beta chains. All rows with the same CDR3 protein become a single entry with the most common DNA and genes. This sample comprises around 150,000 distinct CDR3 sequences, more than 9% of them detected only once. The top ten hold approximately 3.8% of the sample. The material sequenced was PBMCs or a T cell subset sorted from them (not recorded which). The receptors were sampled from a young man who had mild COVID-19 (a few samples of this study predate the infection). The sample titles of this study are shuffled in the database, so cell type and time point are left out; the donor was told from shared clones.

V gene TRBV18 combines with J gene TRBJ2-5, with a possible D match to TRBD1 (6 bases). V was clipped by 8 bases and J by 1 base, with 8 bases between them. There are 12 residues in the CDR3. CDR1 is KGHSH and CDR2 is LQKENI in the germline V gene. The CDR3 DNA reads TGTGCCAGCACAGGGAGCCAAGAGACCCAGTACTTC. Protein sequence: CASTGSQETQYF.

The chain joins TRBV7-2 to TRBJ1-5, with D possibly TRBD1 on 5 matching bases. Germline V CDR1 and CDR2: SGHTA, FQGNSA. There are 13 residues in the CDR3. Between the trimmed V and J ends, which lost 8 bases and 5 bases, there was a span of 13 bases. The CDR3 DNA follows: TGTGCCAGCGGCCCTCGGGGGGATCAGCCCCAGCATTTT. Translating it yields CASGPRGDQPQHF. Variable domain in full (rest from reference TRBV7-2 and TRBJ1-5): GAGVSQSPSNKVTEKGKDVELRCDPISGHTALYWYRQSLGQGLEFLIYFQGNSAPDKSGLPSDRFSAERTGGSVSTLTIQRTQQEDSAVYLCASGPRGDQPQHFGDGTRLSIL.

This clonotype was counted between two and nine times. The genes are TRBV9 and TRBJ2-5; tentative D call: TRBD2 (7 bases). The CDR3 spans 15 residues. V was shortened by 1 base and J by 5 bases, with 15 bases between the two germline ends. Germline CDR1 reads SGDLS; CDR2 reads YYNGEE. This CDR3 is CASSVRGDYLETQYF. CDR3 bases: TGTGCCAGCAGCGTAAGGGGGGACTACCTGGAGACCCAGTACTTC.

The V gene is TRBV5-1, the J gene TRBJ2-1, with TRBD2 as a possible D gene (5 bases). This CDR3 region has 14 residues. CDR1 is SGHRS, CDR2 YFSETQ, per germline. V was clipped by 5 bases and J by 7 bases, with 16 bases between them. The CDR3 nucleotides are TGCGCCAGCAGACCTAGCCTAGGATTTAATGAGCAGTTCTTC. It codes for CASRPSLGFNEQFF.

This clonotype was detected a few times. V and J are TRBV3-1 and TRBJ2-5; 7 bases match TRBD2. CDR1 is LGHDT, CDR2 YNNKEL, per germline (reference sequence). V dropped 0 bases and J dropped 3; count of bases not matched to a gene: 10. The length of the CDR3 is 17 residues. The CDR3 loop reads CASSQDARFAGEETQYF. CDR3 coding DNA: TGTGCCAGCAGCCAAGACGCAAGATTTGCGGGAGAAGAGACCCAGTACTTC.

The V call is TRBV7-2, the J call TRBJ1-1; D perhaps matches TRBD1 (5 bases). Trimming took 6 bases from V and 6 from J, leaving 17 bases between them. The CDR3 contains 14 residues. Germline CDR1 reads SGHTA; CDR2 reads FQGNSA. DNA for the CDR3: TGTGCCAGCAGGGTGGGGGGGAGTAATCCTGAAGCTTTCTTT. This codes for CASRVGGSNPEAFF.

In this sample, this clonotype turned up a few times. The V and J genes are TRBV6-6 and TRBJ2-1; the match to TRBD2 covers 7 bases. V lost 6 bases to trimming and J lost 9 bases; unmatched junction nucleotides: 20. CDR3 length: 17 amino acids. Germline V CDR1 and CDR2: MNHNY, SVGAGI (reference sequence). In DNA, the CDR3 is TGTGCCAGCAGCCCCCAACCCCAGGGAGGGACCGGAAGTGAGCAGTTCTTC. Translating it yields CASSPQPQGGTGSEQFF.

At least ten counts were recorded for this clonotype. The CDR3, as DNA: TGTGCCAGCATCCCCCCGGGCTCTGGGACCCAGTACTTC. It specifies CASIPPGSGTQYF. V usage is TRBV12-3 or TRBV12-4 and J usage is TRBJ2-5; D gene uncertain. V lost 7 bases, J lost 7 bases, and 16 bases lay in between. This CDR3 is built from 13 residues.

The genes are TRBV4-2 and TRBJ1-5, with a weak D call TRBD1 (5 bases). The V and J ends lost 1 base and 6 bases respectively, with 13 bases between them. The germline CDR1 and CDR2 sequences are LGHNA and YNFKEQ. The CDR3 has 15 residues. CDR3 nucleotides: TGTGCCAGCAGCCAAGGCGGGGGAAGGGGTCAGCCCCAGCATTTT. It is translated as CASSQGGGRGQPQHF.

This clonotype was seen a handful of times. The gene calls are TRBV29-1 and TRBJ2-7; possibly TRBD1 or TRBD2 for D (5 bases each). Germline CDR1 SQVTM, CDR2 ANQGSEA. This CDR3 is 14 amino acids long. The ends were cut back, 3 bases at V and 2 bases at J, with 14 bases in the middle. The CDR3, as DNA: TGCAGCGTTGAGTGGAAAGGGGACCCCTACGAGCAGTACGTC. Translated: CSVEWKGDPYEQYV.

The chain carries TRBV12-3 or TRBV12-4 and TRBJ1-5; D is undetermined. V dropped 6 bases and J dropped 5 bases, with 11 bases sitting between them. The CDR3 is 13 amino acids. The CDR3 nucleotides are TGTGCCAGCAGCCTTTTAGAGGATCAGCCCCAGCATTTT. Protein sequence: CASSLLEDQPQHF.

This chain connects TRBV20-1 to TRBJ1-2; D not resolved. V shed 2 bases and J shed 1 base, with 8 bases lying between them. The germline CDR1 and CDR2 sequences are DFQATT and SNEGSKA (reference sequence). This CDR3 is 13 amino acids long. The CDR3 here is CSARQQINYGYTF. The CDR3 nucleotides are TGCAGTGCTAGACAACAGATTAACTATGGCTACACCTTC.

This clonotype showed up just a few times. The chain couples TRBV4-3 to TRBJ2-3, with 13 bases that match TRBD2. The trim removed 4 bases at V and 2 bases at J, leaving 9 bases unmatched. Germline V gene lookup returns CDR1 LGHNA and CDR2 YSLEER. CDR3 length: 18 amino acids. This CDR3 reads CASSRGTSGVLNTDTQYF. In nucleotides, the CDR3 is TGCGCCAGCAGCCGAGGGACTAGCGGGGTACTTAACACAGATACGCAGTATTTT.

V usage is TRBV6-6 and J usage is TRBJ1-4, with TRBD1 matching 9 bases. V lost 0 bases and J lost 4; bases outside the gene matches: 3. This CDR3 is 16 amino acids long. Germline-derived CDR1 and CDR2 are MNHNY and SVGAGI (reference sequence). The CDR3 nucleotides are TGTGCCAGCAGTTACTCGAGGGGACAGGGTAATGAAAAACTGTTTTTT. Its translation: CASSYSRGQGNEKLFF.

There are a few counts of this clonotype. The CDR3 DNA sequence: TGCGCCAGCAGCTTGGCTAGCGGGGGCTCCTACGAGCAGTACTTC. The encoded protein is CASSLASGGSYEQYF. The rearrangement links TRBV5-1 to TRBJ2-7, with TRBD2 matching 10 bases. This CDR3 has 15 residues. With V trimmed by 0 bases and J by 0 bases, 0 bases remained unmatched. Germline V CDR1 and CDR2: SGHRS, YFSETQ.

The chain couples TRBV6-5 to TRBJ2-7, with 8 bases lining up with TRBD2. CDR1 is MNHEY and CDR2 is SVGAGI in the germline V gene. V dropped 6 bases and J dropped 2; count of bases not matched to a gene: 6. There are 14 residues in the CDR3. The CDR3 region is CASSPRGGPYEQYV. CDR3 DNA sequence: TGTGCCAGCAGCCCCCGGGGGGGTCCCTACGAGCAGTACGTC.

The chain employs TRBV20-1 and TRBJ2-5; possible D gene TRBD1, 5 bases. Trimming took 0 bases from V and 4 from J, leaving 15 bases between them. Germline V gives CDR1 DFQATT, CDR2 SNEGSKA (reference sequence). This CDR3 has 15 residues. CDR3 DNA sequence: TGCAGTGCTAGAGATCCAGGGAAGAGTGGAGAGACCCAGTACTTC. It yields the protein CSARDPGKSGETQYF.

This clonotype came up a few times. This sequence joins TRBV6-2 or TRBV6-3 and TRBJ1-1; no firm D call. The V and J ends lost 5 bases and 3 bases respectively, with 10 bases between them. Germline CDR1 reads MNHEY; CDR2 reads SVGEGT. The CDR3 is made up of 13 amino acids. CDR3 region: CASSRTGYTEAFF. Written as DNA, the CDR3 is TGTGCCAGCAGTCGGACCGGTTACACTGAAGCTTTCTTT.

This clonotype has a count of ten or more. The chain joins TRBV5-5 to TRBJ2-5; D ambiguous. The germline gives CDR1 SGHKS, CDR2 YYEKEE (reference sequence). Trimming took off 0 bases at V and 0 bases at J, with 12 bases between the two ends. The CDR3 contains 16 residues. CDR3 protein: CASSLESGVYQETQYF. In nucleotides, the CDR3 is TGTGCCAGCAGCTTGGAGTCAGGAGTGTACCAAGAGACCCAGTACTTC.

This clonotype was picked up a small number of times. V is TRBV5-5 and J is TRBJ1-4; tentative D call: TRBD1 (6 bases). V dropped 7 bases and J dropped 4 bases, with 17 bases sitting between them. This CDR3 spans 15 amino acids. Looked up from germline, CDR1 is SGHKS and CDR2 is YYEKEE (reference sequence). The CDR3 loop is CASDRQGSLNEKLFF. In DNA, the CDR3 is TGTGCCAGCGACCGTCAGGGGTCCCTTAATGAAAAACTGTTTTTT.

Only a few counts were recorded for this clonotype. The chain recombines TRBV20-1 with TRBJ2-1, with 8 bases aligning to TRBD2. Trimming at V came to 3 bases and at J to 16 bases, leaving 11 bases not matched to a gene. CDR1 is DFQATT, CDR2 SNEGSKA, per germline (reference sequence). The CDR3 loop spans 12 amino acids. The CDR3 spells CSASPSGGIVFF. In DNA form, the CDR3 reads TGCAGTGCTAGTCCGAGCGGGGGTATTGTATTCTTC.

The CDR3 DNA reads as TGTGCCAGCAGTTACGGGACCGCCGGAGCTCTGACTGAAGCTTTCTTT. Translating it yields CASSYGTAGALTEAFF. The chain uses TRBV6-5 and TRBJ1-1, with D possibly being TRBD1 (5 bases). The CDR3 has 16 amino acids. Trimming took off 2 bases at V and 5 bases at J, with 18 bases between the two ends. The V gene's germline CDR1 is MNHEY and CDR2 SVGAGI.

V is TRBV2 and J is TRBJ2-5; possible D gene TRBD2, 7 bases. The CDR3 loop spans 13 amino acids. Germline CDR1 SNHLY, CDR2 FYNNEI. V was cut by 8 bases and J by 4 bases, with 14 bases left in between. DNA for the CDR3: TGTGCCAGCCACAACAGGGAGGGAGAGACCCAGTACTTC. This translates into CASHNREGETQYF.

The chain combines TRBV6-4 with TRBJ1-2, with a weak D call TRBD1 (6 bases). V dropped 5 bases and J dropped 8 bases, with 15 bases sitting between them. The CDR3 has 13 residues. Germline V gene data show CDR1 as MRHNA and CDR2 as SNTAGT. The CDR3 bases are TGTGCCAGCAGTTACGGGTCAGGGGCCGGCTACACCTTC. Translated: CASSYGSGAGYTF.

This clonotype was detected ten times or more. The chain carries TRBV6-2 or TRBV6-3 and TRBJ2-6; D is unclear. The CDR3 is 15 amino acids. V lost 5 bases and J lost 0, with 8 bases in between. Per germline, CDR1 MNHEY and CDR2 SVGEGT. In nucleotides, the CDR3 is TGTGCCAGCAGTCTACACCACTCTGGGGCCAACGTCCTGACTTTC. Its translation: CASSLHHSGANVLTF.

The V call is TRBV24-1, the J call TRBJ1-2; no firm D call. This CDR3 is 14 amino acids long. Deletions cut 3 bases from V and 2 bases from J, with 9 bases between. The V gene's germline CDR1 is KGHDR and CDR2 SFDVKD. The CDR3, as DNA: TGTGCCACCAGTGATCTCCTTGTGAACTATGGCTACACCTTC. It specifies CATSDLLVNYGYTF.

The chain is built from TRBV12-3 or TRBV12-4 and TRBJ1-2; a possible D gene is TRBD1 (5 bases). V lost 5 bases and J 4 bases, leaving 14 bases between the germline ends. This CDR3 has 14 amino acids. The CDR3 loop is CASSRGGAPYGYTF. Here the CDR3 DNA reads TGTGCCAGCAGTAGGGGCGGGGCTCCCTATGGCTACACCTTC.

About this clonotype: A much larger clone sits a single nucleotide away, making a read error possible. The V and J genes are TRBV6-2 or TRBV6-3 and TRBJ2-1; the D is unclear. CDR1 and CDR2 (germline): MNHEY, SVGEGT. The CDR3 runs to 12 residues. The V gene lost 5 bases and the J gene lost 5 bases, with 7 bases spanning the gap. CDR3 nucleotides: TGTGCCAGCAGTAGTTCCAACAATGAGCAGTTCTTC. Its translation is CASSSSNNEQFF.

The chain couples TRBV30 to TRBJ1-5, with 8 bases that match TRBD1. CDR1 and CDR2 (germline): GTSNPN, SVGIG (reference sequence). V lost 2 bases, J lost 1 base, and 1 base stayed unmatched. The CDR3 contains 14 residues. The CDR3 DNA sequence: TGTGCCTGGAGTCGGACAGGGAGCAATCAGCCCCAGCATTTT. Translation gives CAWSRTGSNQPQHF.

The sample holds a few counts of this clonotype. The V call is TRBV18, the J call TRBJ1-4; 9 positions agree with TRBD1. CDR1 KGHSH and CDR2 LQKENI come from the germline V gene. This CDR3 has 17 residues. V dropped 3 bases and J dropped 3; count of bases not matched to a gene: 8. The CDR3 DNA reads TGTGCCAGCTCACCCCCGGCGACAGGGGGGTCTAATGAAAAACTGTTTTTT. The encoded protein is CASSPPATGGSNEKLFF. The full variable domain, with the rest looked up from reference TRBV18 and TRBJ1-4, is NAGVMQNPRHLVRRRGQEARLRCSPMKGHSHVYWYRQLPEEGLKFMVYLQKENIIDESGMPKERFSAEFPKEGPSILRIQQVVRGDSAAYFCASSPPATGGSNEKLFFGSGTQLSVL.